This T cell receptor (beta chain) was sequenced during a study of OX40 agonist ivuxolimab in advanced cancers. The study's findings and limits: There was clonal expansion of CD4+ and CD8+ blood T cells by week 6 at 0.1 to 3.0 mg/kg. Among the nonresponders, some also had low normalized T-cell clonal expansion.

Points on this clone: Its target is not known.

Assay: immunoSEQ multiplex PCR; the TCRdb copy retains only in-frame clones and omits some. The sample has 8,500 to 14,000 clones; over 65% are singletons. This TCR was recovered from an adult with an advanced solid tumor such as melanoma, head and neck, liver or kidney cancer. Sequences were derived from CD4+ or CD8+ T cells sorted from blood, sampled in a trial of the OX40 agonist ivuxolimab.

In nucleotides, the CDR3 is TGTGCCAGCAGCTTAGCAGCGTTAGATACGCAGTATTTT. This encodes CASSLAALDTQYF. This chain connects TRBV7-6 to TRBJ2-3; D unresolved. Germline assignment: CDR1 SGHVS and CDR2 FNYEAQ. The CDR3 has 13 residues. Trimming shortened V by 0 bases and J by 5 bases, and 6 bases separated the two germline ends.